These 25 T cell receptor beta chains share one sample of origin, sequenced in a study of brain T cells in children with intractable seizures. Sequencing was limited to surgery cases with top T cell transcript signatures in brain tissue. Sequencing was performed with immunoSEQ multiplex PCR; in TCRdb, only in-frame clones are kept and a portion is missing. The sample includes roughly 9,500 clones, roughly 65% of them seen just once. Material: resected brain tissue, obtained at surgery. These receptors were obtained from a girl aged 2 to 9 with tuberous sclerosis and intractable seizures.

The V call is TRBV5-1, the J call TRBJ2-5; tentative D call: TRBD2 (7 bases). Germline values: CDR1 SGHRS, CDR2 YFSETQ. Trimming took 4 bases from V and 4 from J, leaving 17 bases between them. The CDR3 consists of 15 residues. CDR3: CASSPGMGGLETQYF. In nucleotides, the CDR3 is TGCGCCAGCAGCCCGGGAATGGGGGGGCTAGAGACCCAGTACTTC.

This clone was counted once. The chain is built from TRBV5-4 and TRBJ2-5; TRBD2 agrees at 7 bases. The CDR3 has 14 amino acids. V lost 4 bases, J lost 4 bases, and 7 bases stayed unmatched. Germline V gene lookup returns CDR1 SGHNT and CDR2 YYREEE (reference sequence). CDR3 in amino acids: CASSGGGARETQYF. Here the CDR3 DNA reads TGTGCCAGCAGCGGCGGGGGTGCCCGAGAGACCCAGTACTTC.

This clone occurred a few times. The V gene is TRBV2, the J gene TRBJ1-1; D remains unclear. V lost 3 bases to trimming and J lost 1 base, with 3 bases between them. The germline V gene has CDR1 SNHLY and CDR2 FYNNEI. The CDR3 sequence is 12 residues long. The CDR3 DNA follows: TGTGCCAGCAGTGAGTGGAACACTGAAGCTTTCTTT. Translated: CASSEWNTEAFF.

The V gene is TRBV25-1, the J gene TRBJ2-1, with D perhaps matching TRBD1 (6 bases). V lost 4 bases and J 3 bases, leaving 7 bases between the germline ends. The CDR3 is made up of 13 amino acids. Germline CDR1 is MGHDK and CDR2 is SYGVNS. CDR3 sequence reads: CASSGTDYNEQFF. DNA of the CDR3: TGTGCCAGCAGTGGGACAGACTACAATGAGCAGTTCTTC.

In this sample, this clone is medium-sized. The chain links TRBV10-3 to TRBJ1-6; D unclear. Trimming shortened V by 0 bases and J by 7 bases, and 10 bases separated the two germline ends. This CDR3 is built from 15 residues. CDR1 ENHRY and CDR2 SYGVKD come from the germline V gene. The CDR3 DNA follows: TGTGCCATCAGTGAGTCGACGGCAGCCAATTCACCCCTCCACTTT. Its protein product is CAISESTAANSPLHF.

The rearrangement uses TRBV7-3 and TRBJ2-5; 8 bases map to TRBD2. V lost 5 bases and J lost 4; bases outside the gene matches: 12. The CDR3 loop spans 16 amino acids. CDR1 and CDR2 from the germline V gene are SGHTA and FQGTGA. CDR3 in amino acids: CASSPEGLAPPETQYF. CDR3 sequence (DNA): TGTGCCAGCAGCCCGGAAGGACTAGCCCCCCCAGAGACCCAGTACTTC.

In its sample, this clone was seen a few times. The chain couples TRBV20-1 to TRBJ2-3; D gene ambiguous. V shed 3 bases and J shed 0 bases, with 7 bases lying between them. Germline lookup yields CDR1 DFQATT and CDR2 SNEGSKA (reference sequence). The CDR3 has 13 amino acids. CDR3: CSASPASTDTQYF. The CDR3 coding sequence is TGCAGTGCTAGTCCCGCTAGCACAGATACGCAGTATTTT.

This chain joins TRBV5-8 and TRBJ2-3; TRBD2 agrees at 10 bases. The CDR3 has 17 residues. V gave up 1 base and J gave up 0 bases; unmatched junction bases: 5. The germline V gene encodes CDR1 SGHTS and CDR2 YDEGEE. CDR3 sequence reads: CASSLRLAGASTDTQYF. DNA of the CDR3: TGTGCCAGCAGCTTGCGGCTAGCGGGGGCTAGCACAGATACGCAGTATTTT.

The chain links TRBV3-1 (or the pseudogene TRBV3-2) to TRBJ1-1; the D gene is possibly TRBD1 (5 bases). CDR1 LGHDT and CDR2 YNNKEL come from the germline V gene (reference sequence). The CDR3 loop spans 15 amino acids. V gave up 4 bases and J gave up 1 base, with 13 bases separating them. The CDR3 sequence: CASSLYLTENTEAFF. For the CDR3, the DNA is TGTGCCAGCAGCCTCTACTTGACAGAGAACACTGAAGCTTTCTTT.

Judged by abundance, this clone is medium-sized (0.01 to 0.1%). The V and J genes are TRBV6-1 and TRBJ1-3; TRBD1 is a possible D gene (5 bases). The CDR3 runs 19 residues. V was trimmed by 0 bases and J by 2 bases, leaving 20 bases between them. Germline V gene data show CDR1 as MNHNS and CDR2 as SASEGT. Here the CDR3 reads CASSEAPSSLAGTGNTIYF. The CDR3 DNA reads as TGTGCCAGCAGTGAAGCGCCTAGTTCCCTGGCAGGGACTGGAAACACCATATATTTT.

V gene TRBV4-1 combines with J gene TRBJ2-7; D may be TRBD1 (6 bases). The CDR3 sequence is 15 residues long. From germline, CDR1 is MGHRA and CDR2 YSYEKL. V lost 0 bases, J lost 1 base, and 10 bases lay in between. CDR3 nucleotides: TGCGCCAGCAGCCAAGATGGGACAATTTCCTACGAGCAGTACTTC. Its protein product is CASSQDGTISYEQYF.

The CDR3 region is CASSLRQGSEKLFF. The CDR3 DNA follows: TGTGCCAGCAGCTTGAGACAGGGGAGTGAAAAACTGTTTTTT. The genes are TRBV5-5 and TRBJ1-4, with TRBD1 identical over 8 bases. The ends lost 1 base at V and 7 bases at J; junction bases unmatched: 3. The CDR3 runs to 14 residues. Per germline, CDR1 SGHKS and CDR2 YYEKEE (reference sequence).

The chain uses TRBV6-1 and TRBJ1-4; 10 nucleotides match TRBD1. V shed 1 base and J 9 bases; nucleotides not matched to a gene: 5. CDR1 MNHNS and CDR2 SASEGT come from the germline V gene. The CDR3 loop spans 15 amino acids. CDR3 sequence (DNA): TGTGCCAGCAGTGAAGAAGGGACAGGGGTAAAAAAACTGTTTTTT. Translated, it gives CASSEEGTGVKKLFF.

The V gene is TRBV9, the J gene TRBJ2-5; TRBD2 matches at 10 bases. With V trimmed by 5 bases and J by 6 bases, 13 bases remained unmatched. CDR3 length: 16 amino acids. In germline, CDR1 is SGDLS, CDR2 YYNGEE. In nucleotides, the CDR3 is TGTGCCAGCAGATTAGCGGGGGGTGGAGAGTCTAAGACCCAGTACTTC. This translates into CASRLAGGGESKTQYF.

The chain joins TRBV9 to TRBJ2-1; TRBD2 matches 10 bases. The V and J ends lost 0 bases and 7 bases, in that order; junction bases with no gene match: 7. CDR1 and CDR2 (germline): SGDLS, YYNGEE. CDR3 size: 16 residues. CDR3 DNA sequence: TGTGCCAGCAGCGTAGTCGGTAGCGGGGGGCAAAATGAGCAGTTCTTC. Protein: CASSVVGSGGQNEQFF.

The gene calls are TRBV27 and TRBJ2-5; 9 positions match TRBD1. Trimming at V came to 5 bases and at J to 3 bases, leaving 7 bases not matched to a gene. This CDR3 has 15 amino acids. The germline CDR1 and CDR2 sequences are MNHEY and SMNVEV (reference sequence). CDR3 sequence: CASSTPGQGKETQYF. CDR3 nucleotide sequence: TGTGCCAGCAGTACGCCGGGACAGGGAAAAGAGACCCAGTACTTC.

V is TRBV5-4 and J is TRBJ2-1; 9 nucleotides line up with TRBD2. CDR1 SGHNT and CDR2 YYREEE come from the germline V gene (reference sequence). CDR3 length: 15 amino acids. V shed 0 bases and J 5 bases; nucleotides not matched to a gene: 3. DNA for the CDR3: TGTGCCAGCAGCTTGGTTAGCGGGGGAAACAATGAGCAGTTCTTC. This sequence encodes CASSLVSGGNNEQFF.

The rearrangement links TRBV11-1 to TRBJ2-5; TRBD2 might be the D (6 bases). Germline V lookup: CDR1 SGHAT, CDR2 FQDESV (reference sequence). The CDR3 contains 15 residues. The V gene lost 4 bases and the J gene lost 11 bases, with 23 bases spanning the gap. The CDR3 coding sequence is TGTGCCAGCAGCTCCCGACCCCCTGGGCGGGAAGAGCAGTACTTC. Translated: CASSSRPPGREEQYF.

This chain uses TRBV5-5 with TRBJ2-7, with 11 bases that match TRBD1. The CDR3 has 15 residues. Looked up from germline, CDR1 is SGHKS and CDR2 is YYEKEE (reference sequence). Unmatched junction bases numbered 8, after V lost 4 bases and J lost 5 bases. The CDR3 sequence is CASSPRTGGSDEQYF. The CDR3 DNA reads TGTGCCAGCAGCCCAAGGACAGGGGGCAGCGACGAGCAGTACTTC.

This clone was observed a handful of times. The CDR3 DNA reads as TGTGCCAGCAGCTCCACAGCGACCTTCGGGGAGACCCAGTACTTC. Translation: CASSSTATFGETQYF. The chain carries TRBV7-9 and TRBJ2-5; unclear D gene. The CDR3 loop spans 15 amino acids. In germline, CDR1 is SEHNR, CDR2 FQNEAQ (reference sequence). Trimming shortened V by 4 bases and J by 5 bases, and 17 bases separated the two germline ends. Together with reference TRBV7-9 and TRBJ2-5, the CDR3 gives the full variable domain: DTGVSQNPRHKITKRGQNVTFRCDPISEHNRLYWYRQTLGQGPEFLTYFQNEAQLEKSRLLSDRFSAERPKGSFSTLEIQRTEQGDSAMYLCASSSTATFGETQYFGPGTRLLVL.

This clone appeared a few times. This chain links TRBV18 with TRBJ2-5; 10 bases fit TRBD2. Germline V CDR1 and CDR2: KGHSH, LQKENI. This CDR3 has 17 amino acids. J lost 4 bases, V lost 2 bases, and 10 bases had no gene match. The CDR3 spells CASSPSSGGSQGETQYF. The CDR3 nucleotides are TGTGCCAGCTCACCATCTAGCGGGGGTAGCCAGGGAGAGACCCAGTACTTC.

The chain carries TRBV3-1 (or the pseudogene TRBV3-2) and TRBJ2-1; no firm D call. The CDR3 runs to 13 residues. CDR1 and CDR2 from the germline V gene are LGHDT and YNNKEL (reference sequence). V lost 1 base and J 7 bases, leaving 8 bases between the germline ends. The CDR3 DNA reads TGTGCCAGCAGCCAAGTTGTAGGGAATGAGCAGTTCTTC. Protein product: CASSQVVGNEQFF.

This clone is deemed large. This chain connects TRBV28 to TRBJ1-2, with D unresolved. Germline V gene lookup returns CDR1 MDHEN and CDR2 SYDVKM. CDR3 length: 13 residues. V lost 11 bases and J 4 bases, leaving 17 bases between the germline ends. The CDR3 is CACLLAEGYGYTF. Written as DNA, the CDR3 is TGTGCCTGCCTCCTGGCCGAGGGCTATGGCTACACCTTC.

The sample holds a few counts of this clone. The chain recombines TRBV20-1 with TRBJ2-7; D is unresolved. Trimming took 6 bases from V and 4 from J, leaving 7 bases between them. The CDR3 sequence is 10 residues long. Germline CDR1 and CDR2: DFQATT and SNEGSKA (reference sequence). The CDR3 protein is CSAWQYEQYF. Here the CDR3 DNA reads TGCAGTGCGTGGCAGTACGAGCAGTACTTC.

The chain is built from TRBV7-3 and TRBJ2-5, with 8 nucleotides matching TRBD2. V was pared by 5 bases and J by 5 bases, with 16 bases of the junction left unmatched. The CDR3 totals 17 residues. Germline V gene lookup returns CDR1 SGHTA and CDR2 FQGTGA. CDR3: CASSLTPGTRGSETQYF. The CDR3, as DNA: TGTGCCAGCAGCCTCACGCCGGGGACTAGGGGATCCGAGACCCAGTACTTC.